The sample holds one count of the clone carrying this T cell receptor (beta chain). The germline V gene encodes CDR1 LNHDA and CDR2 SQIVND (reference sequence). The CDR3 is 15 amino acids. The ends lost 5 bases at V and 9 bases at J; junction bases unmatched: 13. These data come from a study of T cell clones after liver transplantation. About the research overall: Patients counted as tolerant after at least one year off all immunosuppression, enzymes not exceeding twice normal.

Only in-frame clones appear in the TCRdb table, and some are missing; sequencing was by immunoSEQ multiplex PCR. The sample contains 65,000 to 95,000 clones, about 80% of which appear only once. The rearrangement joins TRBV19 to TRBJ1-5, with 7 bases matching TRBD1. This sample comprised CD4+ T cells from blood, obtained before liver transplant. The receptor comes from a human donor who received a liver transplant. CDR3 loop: CASSSGTAKSGPQHF. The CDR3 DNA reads TGTGCCAGTAGTTCGGGGACAGCGAAAAGTGGGCCCCAGCATTTT.